This T cell receptor beta chain was sequenced for a study of shared clonotypes between healthy human individuals. Study background: Donors consisted of a couple of women and a few men between 18 and 49. Each donor had three CD4 naive, three CD4 memory, two CD8 naive and one CD8 memory plate.

Germline CDR1 is MNHNS and CDR2 is SASEGT. The V and J ends lost 6 bases and 2 bases respectively, with 14 bases between them. The CDR3 is 14 residues long. Sorted-subset replicate PCR reactions were performed with approximately 190 ng DNA, corresponding to roughly 30,000 T cell genomes. The protocol was immunoSEQ multiplex PCR, while the TCRdb copy is restricted to in-frame clones and leaves out a portion. Of over 850,000 clones listed, 70% to 80% were seen once; the top ten hold about 0.52%. Sequencing was carried out using memory CD4+ T cells from PBMCs. The sample's subset: CD45RA-negative fraction. This rearrangement joins TRBV6-1 to TRBJ2-7; possibly TRBD2 for D (5 bases). The sequence was collected from a man aged 18 to 29 in good health. Some clones in this sample may be carry-over from other donors' samples. The CDR3 loop reads CASSKPRTPYEQYF. The CDR3 coding sequence is TGTGCCAGCAGCAAACCACGGACTCCCTACGAGCAGTACTTC.